These 25 T cell receptor beta chains originate from one sample sequenced in a study of shared clonotypes between healthy human individuals. Libraries were prepared by immunoSEQ multiplex PCR; TCRdb keeps only in-frame clonotypes and omits some of them. The sample lists around 1 million clones, roughly 72% occurring once. The sequencing sample was made of memory CD4+ T cells sorted from blood. The subset here: CD45RA-negative fraction. The source is a man aged 18 to 29 in good health.

Points on this clone: This could be a read error, since a much larger clone is one nucleotide away. The chain combines TRBV9 with TRBJ2-2; D unclear. Germline lookup yields CDR1 SGDLS and CDR2 YYNGEE. V lost 1 base and J lost 1, with 5 bases in between. This CDR3 has 14 residues. The CDR3 DNA sequence: TGTGCCAGCAGCGTAATATGGAACACCGGGGAGCTGTTTTTT. Protein sequence: CASSVIWNTGELFF.

Comment on this clone: At one end the junction does not follow the germline gene, possibly because of a read error. The genes are TRBV4-2 and TRBJ2-7, with D possibly being TRBD1 or TRBD2 (5 bases each). Germline assignment: CDR1 LGHNA and CDR2 YNFKEQ. The CDR3 covers 19 residues. CDR3 amino acids: CASSQDLFSAIPSRGELYF. Here the CDR3 DNA reads TGTGCCAGCAGCCAAGATTTATTTTCGGCAATCCCGTCCCGGGGCGAGCTGTACTTC.

V is TRBV19 and J is TRBJ1-4; no reliable D call. CDR1 and CDR2 from the germline V gene are LNHDA and SQIVND (reference sequence). Trimming pared 7 bases from V and 8 bases from J, leaving 14 bases between. The CDR3 has 13 residues. The CDR3 reads CASTPIGNEKLFF. CDR3 in DNA: TGTGCCAGTACGCCAATCGGGAACGAAAAACTGTTTTTT.

This chain connects TRBV7-9 to TRBJ2-5, with D tentatively TRBD1 or TRBD2 (6 bases each). The length of the CDR3 is 12 residues. V lost 11 bases and J 1 base, leaving 11 bases between the germline ends. The germline gives CDR1 SEHNR, CDR2 FQNEAQ (reference sequence). CDR3 amino acids: CAVGGGQETQYF. CDR3 nucleotides: TGTGCCGTTGGAGGGGGCCAAGAGACCCAGTACTTC.

The J gene is TRBJ2-3, the V gene TRBV6-6; 13 bases match TRBD2. This CDR3 has 15 amino acids. In germline, CDR1 is MNHNY, CDR2 SVGAGI (reference sequence). The trim removed 5 bases at V and 4 bases at J, leaving 3 bases unmatched. The DNA for the CDR3 is TGTGCCAGCAGTATGACTAGCGGGGGGCCAGATACGCAGTATTTT. Translating gives CASSMTSGGPDTQYF.

DNA of the CDR3: TGTGCCAGCAGGGGACTAGCCGTATTGGAGCAGTTCTTC. It specifies CASRGLAVLEQFF. This chain joins TRBV7-9 and TRBJ2-1; 9 bases map to TRBD2. The trim removed 6 bases at V and 10 bases at J, leaving 7 bases unmatched. The germline V gene encodes CDR1 SEHNR and CDR2 FQNEAQ (reference sequence). This CDR3 is built from 13 residues.

The chain couples TRBV30 to TRBJ1-6, with D possibly matching TRBD1 (6 bases). Germline CDR1 and CDR2: GTSNPN and SVGIG (reference sequence). The CDR3 runs 15 residues. Deletions cut 3 bases from V and 13 bases from J, with 22 bases between. Here the CDR3 reads CAWRPPGAGRSPLHF. CDR3 sequence (DNA): TGTGCCTGGAGGCCCCCGGGGGCAGGGCGATCGCCCCTCCACTTT.

This clone was found a few times. The rearrangement joins TRBV19 to TRBJ2-5; 10 bases align to TRBD2. There are 14 residues in the CDR3. Unmatched junction bases numbered 3, after V lost 3 bases and J lost 5 bases. Germline assignment: CDR1 LNHDA and CDR2 SQIVND (reference sequence). Written as DNA, the CDR3 is TGTGCCAGTAGTATGCCGGGACTAGCGGAGACCCAGTACTTC. It translates to CASSMPGLAETQYF.

The rearrangement links TRBV19 to TRBJ1-2; no definite D call. This CDR3 is built from 13 residues. With 5 bases removed from V and 3 bases from J, the gap between germline ends came to 10 bases. Germline V gene sequence: CDR1 LNHDA, CDR2 SQIVND (reference sequence). Here the CDR3 DNA reads TGTGCCAGTAGTCCCGGGTACTACTATGGCTACACCTTC. This translates into CASSPGYYYGYTF.

The rearrangement joins TRBV7-2 to TRBJ1-4, with D uncertain. There are 14 residues in the CDR3. The ends were cut back, 5 bases at V and 4 bases at J, with 11 bases in the middle. The germline gives CDR1 SGHTA, CDR2 FQGNSA. The CDR3 reads CASSPTWGNEKLFF. The CDR3, as DNA: TGTGCCAGCAGCCCGACCTGGGGTAATGAAAAACTGTTTTTT. The full variable domain, in which reference TRBV7-2 and TRBJ1-4 provide the parts outside the CDR3, is GAGVSQSPSNKVTEKGKDVELRCDPISGHTALYWYRQSLGQGLEFLIYFQGNSAPDKSGLPSDRFSAERTGGSVSTLTIQRTQQEDSAVYLCASSPTWGNEKLFFGSGTQLSVL.

A few counts support this clone. This chain connects TRBV5-1 to TRBJ1-3; D is unclear. The CDR3 is 15 residues long. In germline, CDR1 is SGHRS, CDR2 YFSETQ. Trimming removed 0 bases at V and 2 bases at J, with 9 bases between. The CDR3 reads CASSLVVGAGNTIYF. CDR3 nucleotides: TGCGCCAGCAGCTTGGTCGTAGGTGCTGGAAACACCATATATTTT. The full variable domain, rest sourced from reference TRBV5-1 and TRBJ1-3, is KAGVTQTPRYLIKTRGQQVTLSCSPISGHRSVSWYQQTPGQGLQFLFEYFSETQRNKGNFPGRFSGRQFSNSRSEMNVSTLELGDSALYLCASSLVVGAGNTIYFGEGSWLTVV.

The chain carries TRBV11-2 and TRBJ2-4; tentatively, D is TRBD1 or TRBD2 (5 bases each). CDR3 length equals 11 residues. Germline V gives CDR1 SGHAT, CDR2 FQNNGV. V shed 8 bases and J shed 3 bases, with 5 bases lying between them. The CDR3 nucleotides are TGTGCCAGCGGGGGCAAAAACATTCAGTACTTC. Translated, it gives CASGGKNIQYF.

This chain connects TRBV4-3 to TRBJ2-7; 8 nucleotides match TRBD1. Unmatched junction bases numbered 3, after V lost 0 bases and J lost 2 bases. The CDR3 consists of 15 residues. Germline lookup yields CDR1 LGHNA and CDR2 YSLEER. Written as DNA, the CDR3 is TGCGCCAGCAGCCAAGATCTGGGACAGGCCTACGAGCAGTACTTC. The encoded protein is CASSQDLGQAYEQYF.

This chain joins TRBV2 and TRBJ1-4, with TRBD1 identical over 11 bases. In germline, CDR1 is SNHLY, CDR2 FYNNEI. The V segment lost 6 bases and the J segment 0 bases; nucleotides outside the gene matches: 6. CDR3 length equals 17 residues. DNA for the CDR3: TGTGCCAGCAGGGACGGACAGGGGGCGGCAACTAATGAAAAACTGTTTTTT. Its translation: CASRDGQGAATNEKLFF.

The chain has TRBV5-1 and TRBJ2-4, with D unresolved. CDR1 is SGHRS and CDR2 is YFSETQ in the germline V gene. The V end was cut by 0 bases, the J end by 0 bases, with 10 bases between. The CDR3 length is 16 residues. The CDR3 nucleotides are TGCGCCAGCAGCTTGGGGGCAGCTCTAGCCAAAAACATTCAGTACTTC. This gives the protein CASSLGAALAKNIQYF.

The V and J genes are TRBV18 and TRBJ2-3, with 9 bases matching TRBD1. Looked up from germline, CDR1 is KGHSH and CDR2 is LQKENI. The V gene end was trimmed by 3 bases and the J gene end by 5 bases; junction bases not matched to a gene: 3. This CDR3 has 14 amino acids. The CDR3 loop is CASSPRTGEDTQYF. The CDR3 coding sequence is TGTGCCAGCTCACCTCGGACAGGGGAAGATACGCAGTATTTT.

This chain links TRBV4-1 with TRBJ2-7; 8 bases map to TRBD1. The CDR3 length is 15 residues. Germline loops: CDR1 MGHRA, CDR2 YSYEKL. Unmatched junction bases numbered 8, after V lost 5 bases and J lost 2 bases. In nucleotides, the CDR3 is TGCGCCAGCAGCAAAGGACAGGGAATAACCTACGAGCAGTACTTC. Translating it yields CASSKGQGITYEQYF.

Points on this clone: This CDR3 is also generated by other DNA sequences in the sample. The CDR3 sequence is CASSYSRGQGYEQYF. As DNA, the CDR3 is TGTGCCAGCAGTTACTCGAGGGGACAGGGGTACGAGCAGTACTTC. V gene TRBV6-5 combines with J gene TRBJ2-7; 10 bases are shared with TRBD1. Losses at the gene ends were 0 bases for V and 4 bases for J; bases not matched to a gene: 3. CDR3 length equals 15 residues. Germline CDR1 reads MNHEY; CDR2 reads SVGAGI.

This chain links TRBV7-9 with TRBJ2-1; maybe TRBD2 (6 bases). The V gene's germline CDR1 is SEHNR and CDR2 FQNEAQ (reference sequence). The germline V and J ends were trimmed by 4 bases and 7 bases, with 17 bases remaining between them. The CDR3 consists of 15 residues. This chain's CDR3 is CASSYSGPPGNEQFF. The CDR3 DNA is TGTGCCAGCAGCTATAGCGGTCCCCCCGGAAATGAGCAGTTCTTC. Using reference TRBV7-9 and TRBJ2-1 for the parts outside the CDR3, the full variable domain is DTGVSQNPRHKITKRGQNVTFRCDPISEHNRLYWYRQTLGQGPEFLTYFQNEAQLEKSRLLSDRFSAERPKGSFSTLEIQRTEQGDSAMYLCASSYSGPPGNEQFFGPGTRLTVL.

This clone appeared a single time. The genes are TRBV2 and TRBJ2-2; D is perhaps TRBD2 (5 bases). Germline CDR1 is SNHLY and CDR2 is FYNNEI. With 2 bases removed from V and 5 bases from J, the gap between germline ends came to 24 bases. This CDR3 is 19 amino acids long. The CDR3 DNA reads TGTGCCAGCAGTGAATCCAGGAGGATCCGAACAACCGGTACCGGGGAGCTGTTTTTT. It encodes CASSESRRIRTTGTGELFF.

The V call is TRBV28, the J call TRBJ2-7; D gene unclear. V gave up 4 bases and J gave up 4 bases, with 8 bases separating them. CDR3 size: 12 residues. In germline, CDR1 is MDHEN, CDR2 SYDVKM. CDR3 DNA: TGTGCCAGCAGTTCGTCGGAATACGAGCAGTACTTC. Its protein product is CASSSSEYEQYF.

The gene calls are TRBV7-2 and TRBJ2-7; 7 nucleotides agree with TRBD2. The CDR3 is made up of 12 amino acids. CDR1 and CDR2 (germline): SGHTA, FQGNSA. The J segment lost 11 bases and the V segment lost 5 bases, leaving 9 bases of the junction unmatched. DNA for the CDR3: TGTGCCAGCAGCCCAACCTGGGGGGGAGAGTACTTC. This gives the protein CASSPTWGGEYF.

This chain connects TRBV30 to TRBJ1-2; D perhaps matches TRBD1 (5 bases). Germline V gene sequence: CDR1 GTSNPN, CDR2 SVGIG (reference sequence). The length of the CDR3 is 13 residues. The V end lost 0 bases, the J end lost 8 bases, and 13 bases lay between the germline ends. CDR3 loop: CAWSVEGFGGYTF. CDR3 sequence (DNA): TGTGCCTGGAGTGTAGAGGGGTTTGGAGGCTACACCTTC.

The gene calls are TRBV11-2 and TRBJ2-5; unclear D gene. CDR3 length: 12 residues. Trimming pared 2 bases from V and 2 bases from J, leaving 3 bases between. Germline V gene lookup returns CDR1 SGHAT and CDR2 FQNNGV. CDR3 amino acids: CASSLKQETQYF. DNA for the CDR3: TGTGCCAGCAGCTTAAAACAAGAGACCCAGTACTTC.

The V gene is TRBV30, the J gene TRBJ1-1; D might be TRBD1 (6 bases). The V end was cut by 2 bases, the J end by 13 bases, with 14 bases between. Germline lookup yields CDR1 GTSNPN and CDR2 SVGIG (reference sequence). CDR3 length equals 11 residues. The CDR3 region is CAWSSGTTGFF. In DNA form, the CDR3 reads TGTGCCTGGAGTTCAGGCACGACAGGTTTCTTT.